One and the same sample provided the 5 T cell receptor beta chains below, sequenced in a study of cytomegalovirus exposure and HLA in healthy donors. PCR amplification relied on 60 Vbeta primers (plus 13 Jbeta primers). The data were produced by immunoSEQ multiplex PCR, yet TCRdb's version contains in-frame clones alone and is incomplete. The table has fewer than 200,000 clones, about three quarters seen once. Sequenced input: PBMCs. All receptors come from a female donor in good health and CMV-seronegative.

The chain links TRBV11-2 to TRBJ2-6; 7 bases are a match to TRBD2. The V gene end was trimmed by 1 base and the J gene end by 2 bases; junction bases not matched to a gene: 5. CDR1 is SGHAT and CDR2 is FQNNGV in the germline V gene. This CDR3 has 17 amino acids. The CDR3 reads CASSLAGGVPGANVLTF. The CDR3 DNA sequence: TGTGCCAGCAGCTTAGCTGGGGGGGTTCCTGGGGCCAACGTCCTGACTTTC.

This sequence joins TRBV27 and TRBJ2-2; perhaps TRBD1 as D (5 bases). The CDR3 is 15 residues long. V gave up 1 base and J gave up 5 bases, with 11 bases separating them. Germline loops: CDR1 MNHEY, CDR2 SMNVEV (reference sequence). The CDR3 DNA sequence: TGTGCCAGCAGTTTATTGGACATCGGAACCGGGGAGCTGTTTTTT. Residues: CASSLLDIGTGELFF.

Remarks on this clone: An end of the junction differs from the germline gene, which may be a read error. This chain connects TRBV7-9 to TRBJ1-3; D not certain. CDR1 and CDR2 (germline): SEHNR, FQNEAQ (reference sequence). This CDR3 region has 12 residues. The CDR3: CSSSFVADTIYF. The CDR3 region has the DNA TGTTCCAGCAGCTTTGTCGCGGACACCATATATTTT. The whole variable domain, remainder taken from reference TRBV7-9 and TRBJ1-3, is DTGVSQNPRHKITKRGQNVTFRCDPISEHNRLYWYRQTLGQGPEFLTYFQNEAQLEKSRLLSDRFSAERPKGSFSTLEIQRTEQGDSAMYLCSSSFVADTIYFGEGSWLTVV.

The CDR3 region is CASSELQGYPGELFF. In nucleotides, the CDR3 is TGTGCCAGCAGTGAATTACAGGGGTATCCCGGGGAGCTGTTTTTT. V gene TRBV25-1 combines with J gene TRBJ2-2; TRBD1 aligns across 7 bases. The CDR3 has 15 amino acids. The germline V gene has CDR1 MGHDK and CDR2 SYGVNS. With V trimmed by 1 base and J by 6 bases, 5 bases remained unmatched.

The chain links TRBV7-2 to TRBJ2-7; D possibly corresponds to TRBD1 (6 bases). Germline assignment: CDR1 SGHTA and CDR2 FQGNSA. Trimming stripped 5 bases from V and 5 bases from J, with 10 bases between. This CDR3 spans 12 amino acids. The chain's CDR3 is CASSLNRDEQYF. The CDR3 nucleotides read TGTGCCAGCAGCCTAAACAGGGACGAGCAGTACTTC. Together with reference TRBV7-2 and TRBJ2-7, the CDR3 gives the full variable domain: GAGVSQSPSNKVTEKGKDVELRCDPISGHTALYWYRQSLGQGLEFLIYFQGNSAPDKSGLPSDRFSAERTGGSVSTLTIQRTQQEDSAVYLCASSLNRDEQYFGPGTRLTVT.